The sequence of this TCR beta chain was determined in a study of T cells after yellow fever vaccination. TCRdb analysed the 5' RACE reads with MiXCR anew, one entry per CDR3 protein. The table has about 630,000 distinct CDR3 sequences, about 12% seen once. Many counts were recorded for this clonotype. The CDR3 extends over 15 amino acids. Trimming removed 6 bases from V and 2 bases from J; junction bases left unmatched: 10. The germline V gene encodes CDR1 SQVTM and CDR2 ANQGSEA. This chain joins TRBV29-1 and TRBJ2-3; 8 bases match TRBD2. The sequence was collected from a man aged 25-45 years who received the YFV17D yellow fever vaccine. The input for sequencing was PBMCs, taken on the day of the yellow fever booster vaccination. CDR3 sequence: CSVARSGGLTDTQYF. CDR3 DNA sequence: TGCAGCGTCGCTCGCAGCGGGGGACTCACAGATACGCAGTATTTT.